This entry features one T cell receptor (beta chain) sequence. This sample is part of a study of CD8 T cells in Susac syndrome. The CDR3 has 19 residues. Trimming removed 5 bases from V and 3 bases from J, with 26 bases in between. The V gene's germline CDR1 is LGHDT and CDR2 YNNKEL (reference sequence). With random hexamers, reverse transcription was performed on about 0.5 to 1 ug of RNA. MiXCR, run by TCRdb on the immunoSEQ multiplex PCR reads, gives a single entry per CDR3 protein. The data hold fewer than 350,000 distinct CDR3 sequences, with approximately 85% observed a single time. J is TRBJ2-1 and V is TRBV3-1; D not certain. Sequencing input: CD8+ T cells from PBMCs. The TCR originated in a human donor with multiple sclerosis. In DNA form, the CDR3 reads TGTGCCAGCAGCTCGGTGGAACTGTCAATACCTTCTGACTACAATGAGCAGTTCTTC. Residues: CASSSVELSIPSDYNEQFF.